This T cell receptor beta chain was sequenced in a study of vaccination and CD4 T cells after COVID-19. On the study more broadly: Either the Pfizer-BioNTech BNT162b2 or Moderna mRNA-1273 vaccine was given as two doses. The post-vaccine samples came a median approximately 75 days after dose two (range 14 to 241).

In germline, CDR1 is SGHRS, CDR2 YFSETQ. The CDR3 is 14 residues long. Between the trimmed V and J ends, which lost 0 bases and 1 base, there was a span of 7 bases. Treatment meaning: approximately 9-day PBMC culture with coronavirus spike peptide pools or control peptides (ViraFEST assay). With regard to this clonotype: Its cognate antigen is unknown.

The Oncomine TCR Beta short-read assay was applied to DNA of cultured CD4+ T cells. One entry per CDR3 protein, called by TCRdb with MiXCR from the PCR reads. The repertoire holds about 18,000 distinct CDR3 sequences, with over 45% as singletons. This TCR was sampled from a human donor who had recovered from COVID-19. Sequenced material: CD4+ T cells from blood, cultured in vitro, taken before SARS-CoV-2 vaccination. The V gene is TRBV5-1, the J gene TRBJ1-1; D not certain. Written as DNA, the CDR3 is TGCGCCAGCAGCTTGGCGTGGGGGAACACTGAAGCTTTCTTT. The encoded protein is CASSLAWGNTEAFF.